The rows below give T cell receptor beta chains drawn from one sample of a study of neurological immune-mediated disorders. TCRdb processed the 5' RACE reads anew with MiXCR; each CDR3 protein has one entry. The data show about 30,000 distinct CDR3 sequences, about 6% seen once. The material sequenced was CD4+ T cells from blood. These receptors came from a woman between 45 and 60 years old in good health. The CDR3 runs from the conserved cysteine through the conserved F or W. D genes are given only for firm matches. Size values are once, few and many counts, or a class for expanded clones, and some rows have none.

abundance: many
v_gene: TRBV5-1
d_gene: TRBD1
j_gene: TRBJ1-5
CDR3aa: CASSLEGGGNQPQHF
CDR3nt: TGCGCCAGCAGCTTGGAAGGGGGCGGCAATCAGCCCCAGCATTTT

abundance: many
v_gene: TRBV10-3
d_gene: TRBD1
j_gene: TRBJ2-3
CDR3aa: CAISEPQGPPEDTQYF
CDR3nt: TGTGCCATCAGTGAGCCACAGGGGCCCCCAGAAGATACGCAGTATTTT

abundance: many
v_gene: TRBV7-6
d_gene: -
j_gene: TRBJ2-7
CDR3aa: CASSLAPGAYEQYF
CDR3nt: TGTGCCAGCAGCTTAGCGCCGGGAGCCTACGAGCAGTACTTC

abundance: many
v_gene: TRBV18
d_gene: -
j_gene: TRBJ1-4
CDR3aa: CASSETRRTNEKLFF
CDR3nt: TGTGCCAGCTCAGAGACCCGACGAACTAATGAAAAACTGTTTTTT

abundance: many
v_gene: TRBV6-2/TRBV6-3
d_gene: -
j_gene: TRBJ1-4
CDR3aa: CASSPQGFSPNEKLFF
CDR3nt: TGTGCCAGCAGCCCCCAAGGATTCAGCCCTAATGAAAAACTGTTTTTT

abundance: many
v_gene: TRBV28
d_gene: TRBD2
j_gene: TRBJ2-7
CDR3aa: CASSRSAGRSYEQYF
CDR3nt: TGTGCCAGCAGCCGATCAGCGGGGCGTTCCTACGAGCAGTACTTC

abundance: many
v_gene: TRBV5-1
d_gene: -
j_gene: TRBJ2-5
CDR3aa: CASSLGSEATQYF
CDR3nt: TGCGCCAGCAGCTTGGGATCAGAGGCGACCCAGTACTTC

abundance: many
v_gene: TRBV10-3
d_gene: -
j_gene: TRBJ1-2
CDR3aa: CAISESTRAYGYTF
CDR3nt: TGTGCCATCAGTGAGTCGACTCGGGCCTATGGCTACACCTTC

abundance: many
v_gene: TRBV7-2
d_gene: -
j_gene: TRBJ2-3
CDR3aa: CASSLRGRTDTQYF
CDR3nt: TGTGCCAGCAGCTTACGGGGGCGCACAGATACGCAGTATTTT

abundance: few
v_gene: TRBV19
d_gene: -
j_gene: TRBJ2-4
CDR3aa: CASTRSDVTKNIQYF
CDR3nt: TGTGCCAGTACCAGATCGGACGTAACCAAAAACATTCAGTACTTC

abundance: many
v_gene: TRBV7-2
d_gene: TRBD2
j_gene: TRBJ2-7
CDR3aa: CASSFSGRSYEQYF
CDR3nt: TGTGCCAGCAGCTTTAGCGGGCGATCCTACGAGCAGTACTTC

abundance: many
v_gene: TRBV5-1
d_gene: -
j_gene: TRBJ1-5
CDR3aa: CASSPGGGSNQPQHF
CDR3nt: TGCGCCAGCAGCCCTGGCGGGGGTAGCAATCAGCCCCAGCATTTT

abundance: few
v_gene: TRBV7-9
d_gene: -
j_gene: TRBJ2-1
CDR3aa: CASSLGRDSFYNEQFF
CDR3nt: TGTGCCAGCAGCTTAGGGAGGGACAGCTTCTACAATGAGCAGTTCTTC

abundance: many
v_gene: TRBV19
d_gene: -
j_gene: TRBJ1-5
CDR3aa: CASKVHQSGPQHF
CDR3nt: TGTGCCTCGAAGGTTCATCAATCAGGTCCCCAGCATTTT

abundance: medium-sized
v_gene: TRBV29-1
d_gene: -
j_gene: TRBJ1-1
CDR3aa: CSVKNTEAFF
CDR3nt: TGCAGCGTAAAGAACACTGAAGCTTTCTTT

abundance: -
v_gene: TRBV2
d_gene: TRBD2
j_gene: TRBJ2-1
CDR3aa: CASSFLADSYNEQFF
CDR3nt: TGTGCCAGCAGTTTTCTAGCGGATTCCTACAATGAGCAGTTCTTC

abundance: many
v_gene: TRBV6-9
d_gene: -
j_gene: TRBJ2-2
CDR3aa: CATRGPYTGELFF
CDR3nt: TGTGCCACCCGGGGGCCCTACACCGGGGAGCTGTTTTTT

abundance: many
v_gene: TRBV5-1
d_gene: -
j_gene: TRBJ1-6
CDR3aa: CASSLDGHDNSPLHF
CDR3nt: TGCGCCAGCAGCTTGGACGGACATGATAATTCACCCCTCCACTTT

abundance: many
v_gene: TRBV18
d_gene: TRBD1
j_gene: TRBJ2-2
CDR3aa: CASSLGQGVNTGELFF
CDR3nt: TGTGCCAGCTCACTTGGACAGGGAGTGAACACCGGGGAGCTGTTTTTT

abundance: many
v_gene: TRBV12-3/TRBV12-4
d_gene: TRBD2
j_gene: TRBJ2-1
CDR3aa: CASSLVGGISGGYNEQFF
CDR3nt: TGTGCCAGCAGTTTAGTGGGGGGGATATCGGGAGGATACAATGAGCAGTTCTTC

abundance: many
v_gene: TRBV27
d_gene: TRBD2
j_gene: TRBJ2-1
CDR3aa: CASSQNRLAANNEQFF
CDR3nt: TGTGCCAGCAGCCAAAATCGACTAGCGGCCAACAATGAGCAGTTCTTC

abundance: medium-sized
v_gene: TRBV4-3
d_gene: TRBD2
j_gene: TRBJ2-5
CDR3aa: CASSQTAGTSGGETQYF
CDR3nt: TGCGCCAGCAGCCAAACCGCCGGGACTAGCGGAGGAGAGACCCAGTACTTC

abundance: many
v_gene: TRBV20-1
d_gene: TRBD2
j_gene: TRBJ2-5
CDR3aa: CSARGAGEGTQYF
CDR3nt: TGCAGTGCTAGAGGGGCCGGGGAGGGGACCCAGTACTTC

abundance: many
v_gene: TRBV5-6
d_gene: -
j_gene: TRBJ2-1
CDR3aa: CASSFPADNEQFF
CDR3nt: TGTGCCAGCAGCTTCCCAGCCGACAATGAGCAGTTCTTC

abundance: many
v_gene: TRBV14
d_gene: -
j_gene: TRBJ2-3
CDR3aa: CASSQGLGVDTQYF
CDR3nt: TGTGCCAGCAGCCAAGGACTAGGAGTAGATACGCAGTATTTT

abundance: many
v_gene: TRBV5-1
d_gene: TRBD2
j_gene: TRBJ2-1
CDR3aa: CASSTPGTSYNEQFF
CDR3nt: TGCGCCAGCAGCACCCCCGGGACTAGTTACAATGAGCAGTTCTTC

abundance: many
v_gene: TRBV20-1
d_gene: TRBD2
j_gene: TRBJ2-2
CDR3aa: CSAIKLAGRNTGELFF
CDR3nt: TGCAGTGCTATAAAGCTAGCGGGAAGAAACACCGGGGAGCTGTTTTTT

abundance: many
v_gene: TRBV3-1
d_gene: -
j_gene: TRBJ1-5
CDR3aa: CASSQDPQGWDRNQPQHF
CDR3nt: TGTGCCAGCAGCCAAGACCCCCAGGGGTGGGATCGCAATCAGCCCCAGCATTTT